This TCR beta chain was recorded in a study of T cells in Graves' hyperthyroidism and ophthalmopathy. Germline values: CDR1 SGDLS, CDR2 YYNGEE. The J segment lost 4 bases and the V segment lost 2 bases, leaving 4 bases of the junction unmatched. The CDR3 totals 14 residues. Ten or more counts support this clonotype. Amplified TCR beta CDR3 regions came from RNA transcripts. RT-PCR in the first round (using the HTBI primer set) targeted the TCR CDR3. MiXCR was run by TCRdb on the multiplex PCR reads, yielding one entry per CDR3 protein. There are approximately 420,000 distinct CDR3 sequences in the sample; 15% occur only once, and 30% to 35% lies in the top ten.

The chain has TRBV9 and TRBJ2-7; 9 nucleotides line up with TRBD1. The origin of this receptor is a woman aged 25 to 39 with Graves' hyperthyroidism. Sample: blood. CDR3 DNA sequence: TGTGCCAGCAGCGTCGGGACAGGGAGATACGAGCAGTACTTC. It yields the protein CASSVGTGRYEQYF.